These 21 T cell receptor beta chains originate from one sample sequenced in a study of blood T cell repertoires in COVID-19. Measured with immunoSEQ multiplex PCR; TCRdb has only the in-frame clones, and not every one. This table holds around 200,000 clones, 65% to 85% found once. Source material: peripheral blood. The receptors here all came from a man aged 40-55 years with active or convalescent COVID-19.

This chain links TRBV5-1 with TRBJ2-3; D is possibly TRBD2 (7 bases). Trimming removed 0 bases at V and 0 bases at J, with 14 bases between. The length of the CDR3 is 17 residues. The germline gives CDR1 SGHRS, CDR2 YFSETQ. In nucleotides, the CDR3 is TGCGCCAGCAGCTTGGGCGCGGGGGCGCTTAGCACAGATACGCAGTATTTT. It codes for CASSLGAGALSTDTQYF.

This chain uses TRBV7-2 with TRBJ1-1; weak D call: TRBD1 (5 bases). The germline V gene encodes CDR1 SGHTA and CDR2 FQGNSA. V lost 5 bases and J lost 3, with 22 bases in between. The CDR3 is 17 residues long. The CDR3 DNA follows: TGTGCCAGCAGCCCCAGAGGGAGGGGTTGGGTGGACACTGAAGCTTTCTTT. Translated, it gives CASSPRGRGWVDTEAFF. The full variable domain, in which reference TRBV7-2 and TRBJ1-1 provide the parts outside the CDR3, is GAGVSQSPSNKVTEKGKDVELRCDPISGHTALYWYRQSLGQGLEFLIYFQGNSAPDKSGLPSDRFSAERTGGSVSTLTIQRTQQEDSAVYLCASSPRGRGWVDTEAFFGQGTRLTVV.

V usage is TRBV30 and J usage is TRBJ2-7; weak D call: TRBD1 (6 bases). The CDR3 totals 13 residues. Germline V gives CDR1 GTSNPN, CDR2 SVGIG (reference sequence). The V end was cut by 5 bases, the J end by 3 bases, with 14 bases between. CDR3 DNA: TGTGCCTGGGGGACAAAGGGGAACTACGAGCAGTACTTC. It is translated as CAWGTKGNYEQYF.

This clone was seen only once. The chain couples TRBV6-5 to TRBJ1-3; a weak D match, TRBD1 (6 bases). The CDR3 sequence is 14 residues long. V was pared by 6 bases and J by 3 bases, with 12 bases between. Germline CDR1 is MNHEY and CDR2 is SVGAGI. The DNA of the CDR3 is TGTGCCAGCAGAAGGGGGGGCAGTGGAAACACCATATATTTT. Translation: CASRRGGSGNTIYF.

In its sample, this clone was seen once. The rearrangement links TRBV15 to TRBJ2-3; 8 nucleotides agree with TRBD2. V shed 4 bases and J 0 bases; nucleotides not matched to a gene: 6. CDR1 is LNHNV and CDR2 is YYDKDF in the germline V gene (reference sequence). This CDR3 has 16 residues. The CDR3: CATSKGLAGSTDTQYF. For the CDR3, the DNA is TGTGCCACCAGCAAAGGACTAGCTGGGAGCACAGATACGCAGTATTTT.

This chain joins TRBV7-6 and TRBJ2-7; 8 positions agree with TRBD1. With 0 bases clipped from V and 3 bases from J, the junction kept 4 bases outside the gene matches. Germline CDR1 reads SGHVS; CDR2 reads FNYEAQ. This CDR3 is built from 15 residues. The CDR3 sequence is CASSLAATGVYEQYF. In DNA form, the CDR3 reads TGTGCCAGCAGCTTAGCGGCGACAGGGGTCTACGAGCAGTACTTC.

This clone was observed at least ten times. V is TRBV6-5 and J is TRBJ2-7, with 8 bases identical to TRBD1. The CDR3 covers 15 residues. From germline, CDR1 is MNHEY and CDR2 SVGAGI. J lost 5 bases, V lost 4 bases, and 10 bases had no gene match. Here the CDR3 DNA reads TGTGCCAGCAGTTCTATTAGGACAGGGTTCAACGAGCAGTACTTC. The encoded protein is CASSSIRTGFNEQYF.

This chain connects TRBV11-1 to TRBJ2-1; 10 nucleotides match TRBD1. V trimming: 8 bases; J trimming: 4 bases; junction bases outside the gene matches: 5. The CDR3 spans 14 residues. Germline V gene lookup returns CDR1 SGHAT and CDR2 FQDESV (reference sequence). The CDR3 sequence is CASGRQGAYNEQFF. The CDR3 nucleotides read TGTGCCAGCGGACGACAGGGGGCTTACAATGAGCAGTTCTTC.

CDR3 in DNA: TGTGCCAGCAGCTTAGTAAGCGGGGTGGGGTCAGATACGCAGTATTTT. Translated: CASSLVSGVGSDTQYF. V and J are TRBV7-2 and TRBJ2-3; the match to TRBD2 covers 7 bases. This CDR3 has 16 amino acids. Germline lookup yields CDR1 SGHTA and CDR2 FQGNSA. Trimming cost V 1 base and J 4 bases; bases outside gene matches: 8.

This rearrangement joins TRBV5-1 to TRBJ1-1; possibly TRBD1 for D (6 bases). CDR1 is SGHRS and CDR2 is YFSETQ in the germline V gene. CDR3 size: 14 residues. The V gene lost 4 bases and the J gene lost 2 bases, with 12 bases spanning the gap. This CDR3 is CASSRRRGNTEAFF. CDR3 sequence (DNA): TGCGCCAGCAGCCGCCGCAGGGGTAACACTGAAGCTTTCTTT.

The chain has TRBV11-2 and TRBJ2-2; D unclear. The CDR3 has 17 amino acids. In germline, CDR1 is SGHAT, CDR2 FQNNGV. Trimming cost V 4 bases and J 3 bases, with 18 bases left between them. CDR3 coding DNA: TGTGCCAGCAGCTATCCCCTCGCGGTTTGGGACACCGGGGAGCTGTTTTTT. It is translated as CASSYPLAVWDTGELFF. The whole variable domain, remainder taken from reference TRBV11-2 and TRBJ2-2, is EAGVAQSPRYKIIEKRQSVAFWCNPISGHATLYWYQQILGQGPKLLIQFQNNGVVDDSQLPKDRFSAERLKGVDSTLKIQPAKLEDSAVYLCASSYPLAVWDTGELFFGEGSRLTVL.

This rearrangement joins TRBV19 to TRBJ1-3; a possible D gene is TRBD1 (5 bases). The CDR3 runs 13 residues. In germline, CDR1 is LNHDA, CDR2 SQIVND (reference sequence). V lost 5 bases, J lost 5 bases, and 10 bases lay in between. This CDR3 is CASSAGFRNTIYF. DNA for the CDR3: TGTGCCAGTAGTGCAGGGTTCAGAAACACCATATATTTT.

The chain uses TRBV6-5 and TRBJ2-6, with D uncertain. Germline loops: CDR1 MNHEY, CDR2 SVGAGI. V was pared by 6 bases and J by 12 bases, with 12 bases between. The CDR3 has 12 residues. The CDR3 DNA sequence: TGTGCCAGCAGCCTAGAAGTGACCGTCCTGACTTTC. Amino acid sequence: CASSLEVTVLTF.

This clone was observed a single time. This chain joins TRBV6-2 or TRBV6-3 and TRBJ2-5; 7 bases fit TRBD1. The CDR3 is 15 amino acids. The V segment lost 4 bases and the J segment 1 base; nucleotides outside the gene matches: 6. Germline CDR1 is MNHEY and CDR2 is SVGEGT. The DNA of the CDR3 is TGTGCCAGCAGTTCCTACAGGGGCACCCAAGAGACCCAGTACTTC. It yields the protein CASSSYRGTQETQYF.

This clone turned up a few times. This chain uses TRBV11-3 with TRBJ1-2; perhaps TRBD1 as D (6 bases). Trimming removed 1 base from V and 7 bases from J, with 13 bases in between. Germline-derived CDR1 and CDR2 are SGHNT and YENEEA. The CDR3 is 14 amino acids. The CDR3 coding sequence is TGTGCCAGCAGCTTAGGGCGGGGGCCGACTGGCTACACCTTC. This sequence encodes CASSLGRGPTGYTF.

The sample holds a few counts of this clone. The chain recombines TRBV11-2 with TRBJ1-2, with 9 bases matching TRBD1. The ends lost 1 base at V and 7 bases at J; junction bases unmatched: 4. Germline V CDR1 and CDR2: SGHAT, FQNNGV. The CDR3 is 14 residues long. The chain's CDR3 is CASSLGDRAGGYTF. The CDR3 DNA reads TGTGCCAGCAGCTTAGGGGACAGGGCCGGTGGCTACACCTTC.

The CDR3 sequence: CASSQGGGYNQPQHF. Written as DNA, the CDR3 is TGTGCCAGCAGCCAAGGAGGGGGCTACAATCAGCCCCAGCATTTT. The V and J genes are TRBV4-2 and TRBJ1-5, with 7 positions matching TRBD1. This CDR3 contains 15 residues. J was trimmed by 3 bases and V by 1 base; bases with no gene match: 3. Germline assignment: CDR1 LGHNA and CDR2 YNFKEQ.

This clone was seen a single time. V is TRBV6-2 or TRBV6-3 and J is TRBJ2-3; unclear D gene. Trimming pared 0 bases from V and 4 bases from J, leaving 8 bases between. The germline V gene has CDR1 MNHEY and CDR2 SVGEGT. There are 14 residues in the CDR3. CDR3 bases: TGTGCCAGCAGTTACTCTGGCGGTTCAGATACGCAGTATTTT. It codes for CASSYSGGSDTQYF.

This chain connects TRBV4-2 to TRBJ1-5, with D unclear. Germline lookup yields CDR1 LGHNA and CDR2 YNFKEQ. The V end was cut by 0 bases, the J end by 0 bases, with 6 bases between. The CDR3 has 15 residues. The CDR3 DNA reads as TGTGCCAGCAGCCAAGATGCGGGTAGCAATCAGCCCCAGCATTTT. It specifies CASSQDAGSNQPQHF.

V gene TRBV28 combines with J gene TRBJ2-5; perhaps TRBD1 as D (5 bases). Looked up from germline, CDR1 is MDHEN and CDR2 is SYDVKM. CDR3 size: 12 residues. With 4 bases removed from V and 5 bases from J, the gap between germline ends came to 8 bases. CDR3 sequence (DNA): TGTGCCAGCAGTTGGGCAGGGGAGACCCAGTACTTC. As protein: CASSWAGETQYF.

V usage is TRBV3-1 (or the pseudogene TRBV3-2) and J usage is TRBJ2-1; 9 nucleotides agree with TRBD1. V lost 3 bases and J lost 6; bases outside the gene matches: 18. CDR3 length: 19 residues. CDR1 and CDR2 from the germline V gene are LGHDT and YNNKEL (reference sequence). CDR3 loop: CASSHSGQGSRGGPNEQFF. CDR3 nucleotides: TGTGCCAGCAGCCACTCGGGACAGGGTTCCCGCGGGGGCCCCAATGAGCAGTTCTTC.